This TCR beta chain emerged from a study of T cells expressing NK-cell markers. Study details: Investigators obtained TCR beta repertoires from sorted CD3+CD56+NKG2C+, CD3+CD56+NKG2C- and CD3+CD56-NKG2C+ T cells.

The V gene's germline CDR1 is LGHDT and CDR2 YNNKEL (reference sequence). The CDR3 loop spans 16 amino acids. General study findings and limits: Also leading the CD3+CD56-NKG2C+ fraction in a handful of donors were these clonotypes.

The TCR beta cDNA came from 5'RACE template switching with UMIs. TCRdb reprocessed the 5' RACE reads and stores each CDR3 protein as one record, lacking DNA. The table for this sample gives about 550,000 distinct CDR3 sequences. A remark on this clonotype: The antigen is not known.

Sequenced material: blood T cells: a sorted CD56 or NKG2C T cell subset, CD4+ or CD8+ T cells, or bulk PBMC T cells (not recorded which). The gene calls are TRBV3-1 and TRBJ2-1; the D call from TCRdb, TRBD2, cannot be confirmed without DNA. The receptor's source is a man between 18 and 29 years old in good health. The chain's CDR3 is CASSQPSGVTYNEQFF.